Each of the 6 T cell receptor beta chains below was sequenced from the same sample in a study of blood T cell repertoires in COVID-19. Using immunoSEQ multiplex PCR, the repertoire was profiled, and TCRdb retains in-frame clones only, with some absent. The sample shows about 98,000 clones, 70% to 90% of them seen only once. The source material was peripheral blood. These TCRs come from a man aged 35 to 55 with active or convalescent COVID-19.

This chain uses TRBV18 with TRBJ2-3; 7 positions match TRBD2. The germline V gene encodes CDR1 KGHSH and CDR2 LQKENI. Trimming cost V 0 bases and J 2 bases; bases outside gene matches: 5. The CDR3 runs 16 residues. CDR3 protein: CASSPPSGGPTDTQYF. CDR3 nucleotides: TGTGCCAGCTCACCACCGTCGGGGGGTCCCACAGATACGCAGTATTTT.

This chain uses TRBV19 with TRBJ2-1; TRBD2 matches at 10 bases. This CDR3 has 17 residues. J gave up 6 bases and V 11 bases, and 19 bases lay outside the gene matches. Per germline, CDR1 LNHDA and CDR2 SQIVND (reference sequence). The CDR3 spells CASLGLAGASRGNEQFF. The CDR3 DNA follows: TGTGCCTCGCTGGGGCTAGCGGGGGCCTCTCGGGGCAATGAGCAGTTCTTC. Full variable domain (outside the CDR3, taken from reference TRBV19 and TRBJ2-1): DGGITQSPKYLFRKEGQNVTLSCEQNLNHDAMYWYRQDPGQGLRLIYYSQIVNDFQKGDIAEGYSVSREKKESFPLTVTSAQKNPTAFYLCASLGLAGASRGNEQFFGPGTRLTVL.

The V call is TRBV7-2, the J call TRBJ2-3; a possible D gene is TRBD2 (6 bases). CDR3 length: 17 amino acids. In germline, CDR1 is SGHTA, CDR2 FQGNSA. Trimming took 5 bases from V and 0 from J, leaving 18 bases between them. The CDR3 loop reads CASSDTLRGSSTDTQYF. The CDR3 DNA is TGTGCCAGCAGCGACACTCTACGGGGGAGTAGCACAGATACGCAGTATTTT.

This sequence joins TRBV6-4 and TRBJ2-2, with 9 bases aligning to TRBD1. CDR3 length: 16 amino acids. V dropped 7 bases and J dropped 1; count of bases not matched to a gene: 7. The germline V gene encodes CDR1 MRHNA and CDR2 SNTAGT. CDR3 loop: CASTMWGQGNTGELFF. The CDR3 DNA reads as TGTGCCAGCACCATGTGGGGACAGGGGAACACCGGGGAGCTGTTTTTT.

CDR3 region: CASSLQDASQANSPLHF. CDR3 bases: TGTGCCAGCAGTTTGCAAGACGCTTCCCAGGCAAATTCACCCCTCCACTTT. The rearrangement uses TRBV6-2 or TRBV6-3 and TRBJ1-6; D gene unclear. The germline V and J ends were trimmed by 4 bases and 7 bases, with 20 bases remaining between them. The CDR3 is 17 residues long. The germline V gene encodes CDR1 MNHEY and CDR2 SVGEGT.

This chain connects TRBV19 to TRBJ1-5, with a possible D match to TRBD1 (6 bases). Trimming left V 7 bases short and J 6 bases short, with 19 bases between. CDR3 size: 15 residues. Germline CDR1 and CDR2: LNHDA and SQIVND (reference sequence). CDR3 coding DNA: TGTGCCAGTACCCCGGGGACACCCAGGGGTCAGCCCCAGCATTTT. This sequence encodes CASTPGTPRGQPQHF.